A single sample is the source of the 27 T cell receptor beta chains below, sequenced in a study of blood T cell repertoires in COVID-19. The protocol was immunoSEQ multiplex PCR, while the TCRdb copy is restricted to in-frame clones and leaves out a portion. Of about 400,000 clones in the sample, roughly 86% were seen once. Sequencing input: PBMCs or T cells enriched from blood (not recorded which). These receptors all stem from a woman under 40 who had recovered from COVID-19.

The chain employs TRBV4-1 and TRBJ2-3; 9 nucleotides match TRBD1. The CDR3 loop spans 15 amino acids. Losses at the gene ends were 0 bases for V and 3 bases for J; bases not matched to a gene: 1. Looked up from germline, CDR1 is MGHRA and CDR2 is YSYEKL. CDR3 bases: TGCGCCAGCAGCCAAGACGGGACAGGGACAGATACGCAGTATTTT. Translating it yields CASSQDGTGTDTQYF.

V and J are TRBV27 and TRBJ2-3; TRBD1 might be the D (5 bases). The CDR3 extends over 12 amino acids. Germline values: CDR1 MNHEY, CDR2 SMNVEV (reference sequence). V lost 5 bases, J lost 4 bases, and 7 bases lay in between. In DNA, the CDR3 is TGTGCCAGCAGTCCCAGGGCAGATACGCAGTATTTT. It specifies CASSPRADTQYF.

The DNA for the CDR3 is TGTGCCAGCAGCCATCCCCCGGGACTACCAGACAATGAGCAGTTCTTC. Translating gives CASSHPPGLPDNEQFF. This rearrangement joins TRBV14 to TRBJ2-1; 7 nucleotides match TRBD2. The length of the CDR3 is 16 residues. The V gene end was trimmed by 3 bases and the J gene end by 5 bases; junction bases not matched to a gene: 10. The germline V gene encodes CDR1 SGHDN and CDR2 FVKESK.

V gene TRBV2 combines with J gene TRBJ1-1; D might be TRBD1 (5 bases). Germline CDR1 is SNHLY and CDR2 is FYNNEI. The CDR3 runs 13 residues. V lost 8 bases and J 0 bases, leaving 10 bases between the germline ends. CDR3 nucleotide sequence: TGTGCCAGCCCCGGAGGGGTGAACACTGAAGCTTTCTTT. Residues: CASPGGVNTEAFF.

This rearrangement joins TRBV5-1 to TRBJ1-1; 12 nucleotides align to TRBD1. Germline V CDR1 and CDR2: SGHRS, YFSETQ. The J segment lost 5 bases and the V segment lost 0 bases, leaving 2 bases of the junction unmatched. CDR3 size: 15 residues. The CDR3 loop is CASSLGDRGRTEAFF. The CDR3 nucleotides are TGCGCCAGCAGCTTGGGGGACAGGGGGCGTACTGAAGCTTTCTTT.

V and J are TRBV9 and TRBJ2-5; 9 nucleotides agree with TRBD2. Germline values: CDR1 SGDLS, CDR2 YYNGEE. The V segment lost 3 bases and the J segment 4 bases; nucleotides outside the gene matches: 4. The CDR3 is made up of 14 amino acids. CDR3 sequence reads: CASSASGVRETQYF. The CDR3 DNA is TGTGCCAGCAGCGCTAGCGGGGTGCGAGAGACCCAGTACTTC.

The chain has TRBV30 and TRBJ1-2; TRBD1 aligns across 7 bases. CDR3 length: 14 amino acids. V lost 8 bases to trimming and J lost 2 bases; unmatched junction nucleotides: 11. Germline-derived CDR1 and CDR2 are GTSNPN and SVGIG (reference sequence). The CDR3 region is CARWDSRLNYGYTF. DNA for the CDR3: TGTGCCAGGTGGGACAGCAGGTTAAACTATGGCTACACCTTC.

This clone is classed as medium-sized (0.01 to 0.1%). The chain uses TRBV6-4 and TRBJ2-7; D is perhaps TRBD1 (6 bases). CDR3 length equals 17 residues. Germline-derived CDR1 and CDR2 are MRHNA and SNTAGT. Trimming took 6 bases from V and 1 from J, leaving 22 bases between them. CDR3 in amino acids: CASRGTSKDWESYEQYF. The CDR3 nucleotides are TGTGCCAGCAGGGGGACAAGCAAGGATTGGGAATCCTACGAGCAGTACTTC.

The chain combines TRBV18 with TRBJ2-3; 8 bases fit TRBD1. V dropped 3 bases and J dropped 6; count of bases not matched to a gene: 17. Germline V gene sequence: CDR1 KGHSH, CDR2 LQKENI. The CDR3 runs to 18 residues. CDR3 in amino acids: CASSPSTSHRGSMDTQYF. For the CDR3, the DNA is TGTGCCAGCTCACCCTCTACCTCCCACAGGGGGAGCATGGATACGCAGTATTTT.

This chain joins TRBV10-3 and TRBJ2-3, with D possibly being TRBD2 (6 bases). The CDR3 contains 16 residues. Per the germline V gene, CDR1 is ENHRY and CDR2 is SYGVKD. V shed 0 bases and J shed 4 bases, with 14 bases lying between them. This CDR3 reads CAISESERAGADTQYF. The CDR3 coding sequence is TGTGCCATCAGTGAGTCGGAGCGGGCGGGCGCAGATACGCAGTATTTT.

This sequence joins TRBV19 and TRBJ1-4; possibly TRBD1 for D (6 bases). V lost 4 bases to trimming and J lost 7 bases, with 22 bases between them. CDR1 is LNHDA and CDR2 is SQIVND in the germline V gene (reference sequence). The CDR3 contains 17 residues. In nucleotides, the CDR3 is TGTGCCAGTAGTAAACCAGGGACACGGGGAGAGTCTGAAAAACTGTTTTTT. Encoded protein: CASSKPGTRGESEKLFF. Full variable domain (missing parts from reference TRBV19 and TRBJ1-4): DGGITQSPKYLFRKEGQNVTLSCEQNLNHDAMYWYRQDPGQGLRLIYYSQIVNDFQKGDIAEGYSVSREKKESFPLTVTSAQKNPTAFYLCASSKPGTRGESEKLFFGSGTQLSVL.

This chain uses TRBV27 with TRBJ2-1; TRBD2 agrees at 8 bases. V dropped 6 bases and J dropped 8; count of bases not matched to a gene: 15. Germline CDR1 MNHEY, CDR2 SMNVEV (reference sequence). CDR3 length: 16 amino acids. The CDR3 sequence is CASRSWRAGGRDEQFF. CDR3 sequence (DNA): TGTGCCAGCAGATCTTGGCGGGCGGGAGGTCGAGATGAGCAGTTCTTC.

The gene calls are TRBV7-8 and TRBJ2-7; D remains ambiguous. The germline V gene has CDR1 SGHVS and CDR2 FQNEAQ. The CDR3 is made up of 15 amino acids. Trimming removed 5 bases at V and 2 bases at J, with 16 bases between. The DNA of the CDR3 is TGTGCCAGCAGCCCCCAGGTTCCGCAGGCCTACGAGCAGTACTTC. This encodes CASSPQVPQAYEQYF.

The chain employs TRBV27 and TRBJ2-7; the D gene is possibly TRBD2 (5 bases). The germline gives CDR1 MNHEY, CDR2 SMNVEV (reference sequence). Trimming left V 4 bases short and J 2 bases short, with 12 bases between. This CDR3 is 14 amino acids long. CDR3 DNA sequence: TGTGCCAGCAGTTCCTTGGGAGACACCTACGAGCAGTACTTC. This encodes CASSSLGDTYEQYF.

This clone appeared a few times. The J gene is TRBJ1-5, the V gene TRBV15, with D possibly being TRBD1 (5 bases). Germline V gene sequence: CDR1 LNHNV, CDR2 YYDKDF (reference sequence). Trimming pared 5 bases from V and 7 bases from J, leaving 18 bases between. CDR3 length: 15 amino acids. The CDR3 reads CATSRERGFGQPQHF. The DNA of the CDR3 is TGTGCCACCAGCCGCGAAAGGGGATTCGGCCAGCCCCAGCATTTT.

The chain employs TRBV9 and TRBJ1-2; possible D gene TRBD1, 5 bases. Per germline, CDR1 SGDLS and CDR2 YYNGEE. Deletions cut 4 bases from V and 4 bases from J, with 14 bases between. CDR3 size: 14 residues. CDR3 loop: CASSSRQTLYGYTF. CDR3 sequence (DNA): TGTGCCAGCAGCTCGAGACAGACCCTCTATGGCTACACCTTC.

J is TRBJ2-3 and V is TRBV10-2; 10 positions match TRBD2. The ends lost 10 bases at V and 2 bases at J; junction bases unmatched: 18. The CDR3 sequence is 18 residues long. From germline, CDR1 is WSHSY and CDR2 SAAADI. The CDR3, as DNA: TGCGCCACCCTAAGCGGTGGGAAAGCGGGGGGGCCCACAGATACGCAGTATTTT. Translated: CATLSGGKAGGPTDTQYF.

This chain connects TRBV28 to TRBJ1-3; 7 nucleotides align to TRBD1. V gave up 5 bases and J gave up 3 bases; unmatched junction bases: 7. Germline V gives CDR1 MDHEN, CDR2 SYDVKM. The length of the CDR3 is 15 residues. The CDR3 sequence: CASSQQGSSGNTIYF. CDR3 bases: TGTGCCAGCAGTCAACAGGGGTCGAGTGGAAACACCATATATTTT.

The chain joins TRBV6-2 or TRBV6-3 to TRBJ1-5; TRBD1 matches at 7 bases. The CDR3 consists of 15 residues. V shed 6 bases, J shed 2 bases, and the junction held 7 bases outside the gene matches. Germline CDR1 reads MNHEY; CDR2 reads SVGEGT. The CDR3 DNA sequence: TGTGCCAGCAGCCAAGGGACAGTCGGCAATCAGCCCCAGCATTTT. Translation: CASSQGTVGNQPQHF.

V gene TRBV5-1 combines with J gene TRBJ1-1; weak D call: TRBD1 (5 bases). The CDR3 has 14 residues. Per the germline V gene, CDR1 is SGHRS and CDR2 is YFSETQ. V lost 2 bases and J lost 3, with 11 bases in between. CDR3 sequence (DNA): TGCGCCAGCAGCTTCGACAGCTCCTACACTGAAGCTTTCTTT. This codes for CASSFDSSYTEAFF.

The rearrangement uses TRBV7-2 and TRBJ1-4; the D is unclear. Trimming took off 4 bases at V and 3 bases at J, with 18 bases between the two ends. The CDR3 length is 17 residues. CDR1 is SGHTA and CDR2 is FQGNSA in the germline V gene. The CDR3 spells CASSSTAAGRANEKLFF. CDR3 DNA sequence: TGTGCCAGCAGCTCGACTGCGGCGGGGAGGGCTAATGAAAAACTGTTTTTT.

CDR3 region: CASSFPDRERHEQFF. The CDR3 nucleotides read TGTGCCAGCAGTTTCCCGGACAGGGAGAGGCATGAGCAGTTCTTC. The chain employs TRBV28 and TRBJ2-1, with 8 bases matching TRBD1. This CDR3 has 15 residues. Trimming cost V 3 bases and J 8 bases; bases outside gene matches: 9. CDR1 MDHEN and CDR2 SYDVKM come from the germline V gene.

The chain links TRBV7-2 to TRBJ1-5, with a tentative D call TRBD1 (6 bases). V shed 1 base and J shed 9 bases, with 13 bases lying between them. The germline V gene has CDR1 SGHTA and CDR2 FQGNSA. CDR3 length: 14 residues. In DNA, the CDR3 is TGTGCCAGCAGCTTAGGTCAGGGGCCACGGCCCCAGCATTTT. It yields the protein CASSLGQGPRPQHF.

The V call is TRBV7-3, the J call TRBJ2-2, with a weak D call TRBD1 (6 bases). CDR1 is SGHTA, CDR2 FQGTGA, per germline. V shed 1 base and J shed 7 bases, with 16 bases lying between them. CDR3 size: 16 residues. CDR3 residues: CASSLRSDRKNGELFF. The CDR3 nucleotides read TGTGCCAGCAGCTTAAGGTCAGACAGGAAGAACGGGGAGCTGTTTTTT.

This clone showed up just a few times. The chain has TRBV2 and TRBJ1-2; TRBD1 agrees at 9 bases. The CDR3 extends over 12 amino acids. Germline loops: CDR1 SNHLY, CDR2 FYNNEI. J gave up 6 bases and V 6 bases, and 2 bases lay outside the gene matches. In DNA, the CDR3 is TGTGCCAGCAGCCGGACAGGGGATGGCTACACCTTC. This codes for CASSRTGDGYTF.

The chain carries TRBV27 and TRBJ1-1; D call uncertain. V was clipped by 3 bases and J by 2 bases, with 16 bases between them. The CDR3 sequence is 16 residues long. Germline CDR1 is MNHEY and CDR2 is SMNVEV (reference sequence). For the CDR3, the DNA is TGTGCCAGCAGTTTCTCGGGTCGGTTTATCAACACTGAAGCTTTCTTT. This encodes CASSFSGRFINTEAFF.

This chain uses TRBV19 with TRBJ1-1; D uncertain. The length of the CDR3 is 13 residues. Germline V gene lookup returns CDR1 LNHDA and CDR2 SQIVND (reference sequence). The ends were cut back, 10 bases at V and 3 bases at J, with 15 bases in the middle. The CDR3 region has the DNA TGTGCCACCTCTTCCGGGGAAGACACTGAAGCTTTCTTT. Translating gives CATSSGEDTEAFF.